The next 17 T cell receptor beta chains were all read from a single sample in a study of blood T cell repertoires in COVID-19. The protocol was immunoSEQ multiplex PCR, while the TCRdb copy is restricted to in-frame clones and leaves out a portion. The sample yields 250,000 to 300,000 clones, roughly nine tenths seen once. Sequenced sample: PBMCs or T cells enriched from blood (not recorded which). The receptor source for this set is a woman aged 45-65 years who had been exposed to COVID-19.

CDR3: CASRHFAGGDYNEQFF. The DNA for the CDR3 is TGTGCCAGCAGGCACTTTGCGGGGGGCGACTACAATGAGCAGTTCTTC. The V call is TRBV2, the J call TRBJ2-1, with 8 bases that match TRBD2. Germline loops: CDR1 SNHLY, CDR2 FYNNEI. The CDR3 has 16 residues. V shed 6 bases, J shed 3 bases, and the junction held 10 bases outside the gene matches.

The gene calls are TRBV27 and TRBJ1-1; D ambiguous. The CDR3 is made up of 14 amino acids. Trimming left V 4 bases short and J 0 bases short, with 9 bases between. CDR1 is MNHEY and CDR2 is SMNVEV in the germline V gene (reference sequence). The CDR3 sequence: CASSSQGVNTEAFF. For the CDR3, the DNA is TGTGCCAGCAGTTCCCAAGGAGTGAACACTGAAGCTTTCTTT.

The chain employs TRBV27 and TRBJ2-2; the D gene is possibly TRBD1 (5 bases). This CDR3 region has 17 residues. The V end was cut by 2 bases, the J end by 1 base, with 14 bases between. CDR1 MNHEY and CDR2 SMNVEV come from the germline V gene (reference sequence). CDR3 sequence (DNA): TGTGCCAGCAGTTTAATCGCTCCGACAGAGAACACCGGGGAGCTGTTTTTT. Protein sequence: CASSLIAPTENTGELFF.

The chain is built from TRBV7-9 and TRBJ1-3, with 8 bases identical to TRBD1. The CDR3 length is 16 residues. Germline CDR1 and CDR2: SEHNR and FQNEAQ (reference sequence). V trimming: 4 bases; J trimming: 0 bases; junction bases outside the gene matches: 5. The CDR3 region has the DNA TGTGCCAGCAGCTCGTGGACAGGGAGCTCTGGAAACACCATATATTTT. Translation: CASSSWTGSSGNTIYF.

The chain combines TRBV6-5 with TRBJ1-5; D is ambiguous. Germline values: CDR1 MNHEY, CDR2 SVGAGI. This CDR3 has 13 amino acids. V lost 5 bases to trimming and J lost 3 bases, with 8 bases between them. The CDR3 nucleotides read TGTGCCAGCAGTCCAGGATACAATCAGCCCCAGCATTTT. Amino acid sequence: CASSPGYNQPQHF.

The rearrangement joins TRBV27 to TRBJ1-3; D gene uncertain. Germline loops: CDR1 MNHEY, CDR2 SMNVEV (reference sequence). This CDR3 is 14 amino acids long. V lost 3 bases and J 2 bases, leaving 8 bases between the germline ends. CDR3 DNA: TGTGCCAGCAGTTTTGCCGGGGCTGGAAACACCATATATTTT. It encodes CASSFAGAGNTIYF.

The chain recombines TRBV5-4 with TRBJ2-7, with 7 bases that match TRBD2. The CDR3 consists of 15 residues. Germline assignment: CDR1 SGHNT and CDR2 YYREEE (reference sequence). V lost 4 bases and J lost 3; bases outside the gene matches: 10. The DNA of the CDR3 is TGTGCCAGCAGCGCCGCGGGGGAGGGCAGCTACGAGCAGTACTTC. It specifies CASSAAGEGSYEQYF.

V and J are TRBV30 and TRBJ2-2; D is undetermined. V was shortened by 2 bases and J by 7 bases, with 5 bases between the two germline ends. Germline CDR1 reads GTSNPN; CDR2 reads SVGIG (reference sequence). This CDR3 is built from 11 residues. CDR3 in DNA: TGTGCCTGGAGTCGTATCGGGGAGCTGTTTTTT. This translates into CAWSRIGELFF. Together with reference TRBV30 and TRBJ2-2, the CDR3 gives the full variable domain: SQTIHQWPATLVQPVGSPLSLECTVEGTSNPNLYWYRQAAGRGLQLLFYSVGIGQISSEVPQNLSASRPQDRQFILSSKKLLLSDSGFYLCAWSRIGELFFGEGSRLTVL.

This chain joins TRBV4-2 and TRBJ2-2, with 10 bases lining up with TRBD2. V trimming: 0 bases; J trimming: 3 bases; junction bases outside the gene matches: 4. From germline, CDR1 is LGHNA and CDR2 YNFKEQ. This CDR3 region has 17 residues. The CDR3, as DNA: TGTGCCAGCAGCCAAGAAGCGGGGGGGCCCTACACCGGGGAGCTGTTTTTT. Residues: CASSQEAGGPYTGELFF.

This clone has only a few counts. The chain combines TRBV12-3 or TRBV12-4 with TRBJ1-1, with TRBD1 matching 7 bases. J was trimmed by 5 bases and V by 6 bases; bases with no gene match: 6. The CDR3 runs 13 residues. CDR3 DNA sequence: TGTGCCAGCAGGCGGGACAGTTCAACTGAAGCTTTCTTT. Its translation: CASRRDSSTEAFF.

The rearrangement links TRBV18 to TRBJ2-3; 10 positions agree with TRBD2. This CDR3 region has 15 residues. Germline loops: CDR1 KGHSH, CDR2 LQKENI. With 6 bases clipped from V and 1 base from J, the junction kept 4 bases outside the gene matches. The CDR3 protein is CASSPSGGGTDTQYF. The CDR3 nucleotides read TGTGCCAGCTCGCCGAGCGGGGGGGGCACAGATACGCAGTATTTT.

This rearrangement joins TRBV5-1 to TRBJ1-5, with D maybe TRBD1 (6 bases). The CDR3 length is 16 residues. Trimming removed 0 bases at V and 5 bases at J, with 15 bases between. Germline values: CDR1 SGHRS, CDR2 YFSETQ. The CDR3 is CASSLEGGAPHQPQHF. CDR3 nucleotide sequence: TGCGCCAGCAGCTTGGAAGGGGGGGCCCCCCATCAGCCCCAGCATTTT.

The rearrangement uses TRBV28 and TRBJ1-1, with D possibly matching TRBD1 (5 bases). The CDR3 consists of 15 residues. Germline V CDR1 and CDR2: MDHEN, SYDVKM. V was trimmed by 8 bases and J by 1 base, leaving 17 bases between them. The CDR3, as DNA: TGTGCCAGCCCACCCCAACCGGGGGAGAACACTGAAGCTTTCTTT. This encodes CASPPQPGENTEAFF.

V gene TRBV5-4 combines with J gene TRBJ2-3; D call uncertain. The CDR3 runs 14 residues. Germline V gene sequence: CDR1 SGHNT, CDR2 YYREEE (reference sequence). V shed 4 bases and J shed 6 bases, with 15 bases lying between them. DNA of the CDR3: TGTGCCAGCAGCCCCGAAGCCCCTACTGATACGCAGTATTTT. Translated, it gives CASSPEAPTDTQYF. The full variable domain, rest sourced from reference TRBV5-4 and TRBJ2-3, is ETGVTQSPTHLIKTRGQQVTLRCSSQSGHNTVSWYQQALGQGPQFIFQYYREEENGRGNFPPRFSGLQFPNYSSELNVNALELDDSALYLCASSPEAPTDTQYFGPGTRLTVL.

The count of this clone is one. The chain recombines TRBV3-1 (or the pseudogene TRBV3-2) with TRBJ2-5; TRBD1 aligns across 8 bases. CDR1 and CDR2 (germline): LGHDT, YNNKEL (reference sequence). After removal of 8 bases from V and 0 bases from J, the junction contained 11 bases not matched to a gene. The CDR3 has 16 residues. The DNA for the CDR3 is TGTGCCAGCTCCTCACCTGGACAGGGCAACCAAGAGACCCAGTACTTC. Its translation: CASSSPGQGNQETQYF.

The chain carries TRBV19 and TRBJ1-6; maybe TRBD1 (6 bases). The V gene lost 5 bases and the J gene lost 7 bases, with 9 bases spanning the gap. From germline, CDR1 is LNHDA and CDR2 SQIVND (reference sequence). This CDR3 spans 13 amino acids. The CDR3 DNA follows: TGTGCCAGTAGTTGGACAGAGAATTCACCCCTCCACTTT. Its protein product is CASSWTENSPLHF.

The CDR3 here is CATSRSLTDPNEKLFF. The CDR3 DNA sequence: TGTGCCACCAGCAGATCTTTGACAGACCCTAATGAAAAACTGTTTTTT. The chain combines TRBV15 with TRBJ1-4; weak D call: TRBD1 (5 bases). V gave up 2 bases and J gave up 3 bases, with 13 bases separating them. Germline CDR1 is LNHNV and CDR2 is YYDKDF (reference sequence). This CDR3 region has 16 residues. The whole variable domain, filled in from reference TRBV15 and TRBJ1-4, reads DAMVIQNPRYQVTQFGKPVTLSCSQTLNHNVMYWYQQKSSQAPKLLFHYYDKDFNNEADTPDNFQSRRPNTSFCFLDIRSPGLGDTAMYLCATSRSLTDPNEKLFFGSGTQLSVL.